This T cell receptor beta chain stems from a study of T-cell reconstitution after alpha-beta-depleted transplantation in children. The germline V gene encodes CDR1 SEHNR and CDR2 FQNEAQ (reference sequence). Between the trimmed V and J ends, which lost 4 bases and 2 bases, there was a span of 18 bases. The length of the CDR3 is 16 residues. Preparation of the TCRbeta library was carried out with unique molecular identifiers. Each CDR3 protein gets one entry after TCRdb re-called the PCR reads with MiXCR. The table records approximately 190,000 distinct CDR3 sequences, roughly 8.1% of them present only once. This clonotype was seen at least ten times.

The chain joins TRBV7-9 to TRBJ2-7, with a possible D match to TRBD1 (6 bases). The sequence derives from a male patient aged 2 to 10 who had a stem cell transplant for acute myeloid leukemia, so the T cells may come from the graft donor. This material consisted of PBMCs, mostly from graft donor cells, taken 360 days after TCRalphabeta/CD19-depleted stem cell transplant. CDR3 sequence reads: CASSSSLQGSAYEQYF. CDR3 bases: TGTGCCAGCAGCTCATCCTTACAGGGATCGGCCTACGAGCAGTACTTC.